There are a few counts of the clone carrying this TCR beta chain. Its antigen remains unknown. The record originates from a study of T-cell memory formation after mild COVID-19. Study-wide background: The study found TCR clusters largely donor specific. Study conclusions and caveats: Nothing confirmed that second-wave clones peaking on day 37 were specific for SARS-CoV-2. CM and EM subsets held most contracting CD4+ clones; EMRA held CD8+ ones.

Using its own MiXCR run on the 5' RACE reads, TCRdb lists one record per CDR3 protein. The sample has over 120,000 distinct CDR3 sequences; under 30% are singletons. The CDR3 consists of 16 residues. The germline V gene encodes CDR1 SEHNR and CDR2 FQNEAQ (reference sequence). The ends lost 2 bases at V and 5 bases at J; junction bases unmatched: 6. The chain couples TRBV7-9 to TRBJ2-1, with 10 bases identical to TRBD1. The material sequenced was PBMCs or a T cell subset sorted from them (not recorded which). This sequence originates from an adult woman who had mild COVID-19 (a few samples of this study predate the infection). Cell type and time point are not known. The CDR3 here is CASSLRTGGIHNEQFF. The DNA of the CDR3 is TGTGCCAGCAGCTTAAGGACAGGGGGAATACACAATGAGCAGTTCTTC.